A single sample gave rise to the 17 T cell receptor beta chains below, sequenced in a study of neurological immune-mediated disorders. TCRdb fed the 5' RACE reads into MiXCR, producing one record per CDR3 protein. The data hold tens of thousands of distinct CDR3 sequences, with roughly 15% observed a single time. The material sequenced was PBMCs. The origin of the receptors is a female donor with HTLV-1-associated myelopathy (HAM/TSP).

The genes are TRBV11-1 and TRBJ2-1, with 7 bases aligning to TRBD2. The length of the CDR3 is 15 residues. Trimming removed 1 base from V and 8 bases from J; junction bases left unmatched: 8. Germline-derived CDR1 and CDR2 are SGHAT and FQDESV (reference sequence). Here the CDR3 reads CASSLGDWGGDEQFF. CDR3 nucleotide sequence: TGTGCCAGCAGCTTAGGGGACTGGGGGGGGGATGAGCAGTTCTTC.

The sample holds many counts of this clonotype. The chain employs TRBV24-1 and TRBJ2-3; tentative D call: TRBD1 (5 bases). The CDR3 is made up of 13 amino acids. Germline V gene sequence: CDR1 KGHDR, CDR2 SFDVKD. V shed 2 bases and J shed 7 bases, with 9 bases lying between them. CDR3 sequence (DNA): TGTGCCACCAGTGATTCGGACATCTATACGCAGTATTTT. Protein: CATSDSDIYTQYF.

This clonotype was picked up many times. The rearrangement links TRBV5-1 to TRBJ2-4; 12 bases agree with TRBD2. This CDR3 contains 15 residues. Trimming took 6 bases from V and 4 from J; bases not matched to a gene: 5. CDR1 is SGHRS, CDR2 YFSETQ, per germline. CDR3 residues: CASTRTSGEKNIQYF. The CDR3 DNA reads TGCGCCAGCACCCGGACTAGCGGGGAAAAAAACATTCAGTACTTC.

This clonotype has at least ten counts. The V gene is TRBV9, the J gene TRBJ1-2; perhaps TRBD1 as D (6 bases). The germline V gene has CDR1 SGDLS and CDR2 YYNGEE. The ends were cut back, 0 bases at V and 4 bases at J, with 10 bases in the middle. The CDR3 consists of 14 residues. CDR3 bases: TGTGCCAGCAGCGTAGGGCAGGGGTTCTATGGCTACACCTTC. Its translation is CASSVGQGFYGYTF.

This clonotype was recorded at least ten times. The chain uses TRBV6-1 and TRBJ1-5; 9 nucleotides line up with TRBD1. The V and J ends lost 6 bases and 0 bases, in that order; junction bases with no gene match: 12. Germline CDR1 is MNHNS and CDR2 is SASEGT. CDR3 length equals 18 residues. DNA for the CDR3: TGTGCCAGCAGGAGACAGGGGGGGGGGCTTTATAGCAATCAGCCCCAGCATTTT. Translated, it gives CASRRQGGGLYSNQPQHF.

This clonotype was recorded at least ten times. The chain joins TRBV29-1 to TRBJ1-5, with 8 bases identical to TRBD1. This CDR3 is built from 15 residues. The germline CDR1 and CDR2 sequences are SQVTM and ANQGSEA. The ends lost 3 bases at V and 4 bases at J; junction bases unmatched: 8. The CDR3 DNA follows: TGCAGCGTTGATTCAGGGACAGGCAGAAATCAGCCCCAGCATTTT. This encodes CSVDSGTGRNQPQHF.

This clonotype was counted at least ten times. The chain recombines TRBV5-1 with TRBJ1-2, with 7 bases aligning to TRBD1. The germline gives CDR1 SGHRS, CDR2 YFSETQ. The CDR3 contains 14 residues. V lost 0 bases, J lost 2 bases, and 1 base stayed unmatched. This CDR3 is CASSLGQGNYGYTF. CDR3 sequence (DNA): TGCGCCAGCAGCTTGGGACAGGGCAACTATGGCTACACCTTC.

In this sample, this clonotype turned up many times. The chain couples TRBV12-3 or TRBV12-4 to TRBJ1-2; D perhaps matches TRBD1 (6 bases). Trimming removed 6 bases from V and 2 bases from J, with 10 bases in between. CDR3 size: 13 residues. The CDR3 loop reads CASSRTANYGYTF. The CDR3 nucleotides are TGTGCCAGCAGCCGGACAGCAAACTATGGCTACACCTTC.

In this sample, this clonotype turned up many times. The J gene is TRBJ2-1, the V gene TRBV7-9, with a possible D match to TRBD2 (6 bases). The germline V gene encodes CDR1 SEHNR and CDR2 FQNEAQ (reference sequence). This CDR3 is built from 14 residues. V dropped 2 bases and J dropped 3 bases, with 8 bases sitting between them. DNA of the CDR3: TGTGCCAGCAGCTTACTAGCGATCTACAATGAGCAGTTCTTC. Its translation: CASSLLAIYNEQFF.

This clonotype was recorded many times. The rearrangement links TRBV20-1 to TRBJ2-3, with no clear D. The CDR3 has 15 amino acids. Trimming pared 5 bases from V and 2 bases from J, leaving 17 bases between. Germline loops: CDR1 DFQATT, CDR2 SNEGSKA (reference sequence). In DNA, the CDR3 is TGCAGTGCTGCCCGAGACGCACCATTCACAGATACGCAGTATTTT. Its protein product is CSAARDAPFTDTQYF.

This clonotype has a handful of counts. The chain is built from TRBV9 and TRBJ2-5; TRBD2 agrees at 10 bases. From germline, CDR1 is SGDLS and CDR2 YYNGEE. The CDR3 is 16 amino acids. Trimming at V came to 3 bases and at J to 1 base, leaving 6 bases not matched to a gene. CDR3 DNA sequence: TGTGCCAGCAGCGGGCAGCGGGGGGGGATCCAAGAGACCCAGTACTTC. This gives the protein CASSGQRGGIQETQYF.

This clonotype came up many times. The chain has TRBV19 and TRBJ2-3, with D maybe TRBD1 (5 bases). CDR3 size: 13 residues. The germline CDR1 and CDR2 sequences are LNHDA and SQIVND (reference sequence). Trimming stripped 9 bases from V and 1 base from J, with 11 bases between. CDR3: CASQGWGTDTQYF. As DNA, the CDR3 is TGTGCCAGCCAGGGATGGGGCACAGATACGCAGTATTTT.

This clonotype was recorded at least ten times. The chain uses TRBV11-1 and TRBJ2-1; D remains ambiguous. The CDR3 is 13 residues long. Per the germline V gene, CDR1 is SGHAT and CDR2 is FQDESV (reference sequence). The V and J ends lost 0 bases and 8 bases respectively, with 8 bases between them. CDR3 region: CASSLALSDEQFF. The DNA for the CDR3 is TGTGCCAGCAGCTTAGCCCTAAGTGATGAGCAGTTCTTC.

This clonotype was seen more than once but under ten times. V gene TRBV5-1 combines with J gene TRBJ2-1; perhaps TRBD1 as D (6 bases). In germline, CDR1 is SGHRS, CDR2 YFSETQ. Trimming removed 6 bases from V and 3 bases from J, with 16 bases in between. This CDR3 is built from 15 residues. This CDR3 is CASTPSRGGYNEQFF. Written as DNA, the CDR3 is TGCGCCAGCACCCCCAGCAGGGGTGGCTACAATGAGCAGTTCTTC.

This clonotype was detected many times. The CDR3 reads CASSESPLGAWETQYF. The CDR3 region has the DNA TGCGCCAGCAGTGAATCGCCTCTGGGGGCATGGGAGACCCAGTACTTC. V and J are TRBV10-1 and TRBJ2-5; TRBD1 might be the D (6 bases). CDR3 length: 16 amino acids. V lost 3 bases and J 5 bases, leaving 19 bases between the germline ends. Germline V CDR1 and CDR2: WNHNN, SYGVQD (reference sequence).

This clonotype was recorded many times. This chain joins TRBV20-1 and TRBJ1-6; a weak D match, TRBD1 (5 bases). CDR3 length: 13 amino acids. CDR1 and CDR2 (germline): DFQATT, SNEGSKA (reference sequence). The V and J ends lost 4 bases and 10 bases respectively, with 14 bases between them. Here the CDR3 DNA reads TGCAGTGCTACAAAAGAGCGGGGGTCACCCCTCCACTTT. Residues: CSATKERGSPLHF.

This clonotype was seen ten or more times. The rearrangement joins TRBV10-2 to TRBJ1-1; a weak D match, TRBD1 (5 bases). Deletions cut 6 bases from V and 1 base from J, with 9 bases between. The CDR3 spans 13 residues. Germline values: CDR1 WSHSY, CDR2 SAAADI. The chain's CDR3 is CASRRDPNTEAFF. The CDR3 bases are TGCGCCAGCAGAAGGGACCCGAACACTGAAGCTTTCTTT.